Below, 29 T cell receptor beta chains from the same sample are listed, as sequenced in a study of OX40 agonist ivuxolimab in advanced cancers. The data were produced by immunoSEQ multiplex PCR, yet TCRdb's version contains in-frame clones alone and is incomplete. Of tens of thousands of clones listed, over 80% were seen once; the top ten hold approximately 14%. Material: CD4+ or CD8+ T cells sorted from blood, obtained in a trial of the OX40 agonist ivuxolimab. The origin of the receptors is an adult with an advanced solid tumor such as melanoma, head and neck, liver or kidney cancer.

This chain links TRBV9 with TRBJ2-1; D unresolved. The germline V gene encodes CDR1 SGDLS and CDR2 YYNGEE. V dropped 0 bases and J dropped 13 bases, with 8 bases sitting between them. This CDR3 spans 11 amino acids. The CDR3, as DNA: TGTGCCAGCAGCGTAGGAGCGATCCAGTTCTTC. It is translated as CASSVGAIQFF. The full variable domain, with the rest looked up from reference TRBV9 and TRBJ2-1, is DSGVTQTPKHLITATGQRVTLRCSPRSGDLSVYWYQQSLDQGLQFLIQYYNGEERAKGNILERFSAQQFPDLHSELNLSSLELGDSALYFCASSVGAIQFFGPGTRLTVL.

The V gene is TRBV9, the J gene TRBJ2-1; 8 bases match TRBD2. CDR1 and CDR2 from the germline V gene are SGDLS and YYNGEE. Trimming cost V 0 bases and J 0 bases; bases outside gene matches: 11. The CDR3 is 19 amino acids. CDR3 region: CASSVGSLRLASSYNEQFF. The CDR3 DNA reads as TGTGCCAGCAGCGTAGGCTCCCTACGACTAGCGAGCTCCTACAATGAGCAGTTCTTC.

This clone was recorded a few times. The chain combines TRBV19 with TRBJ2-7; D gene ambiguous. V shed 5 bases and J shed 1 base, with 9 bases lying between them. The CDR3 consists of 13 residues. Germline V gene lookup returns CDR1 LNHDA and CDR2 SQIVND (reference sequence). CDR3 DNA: TGTGCCAGTAGTGTTGGCGGATCCTACGAGCAGTACTTC. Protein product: CASSVGGSYEQYF.

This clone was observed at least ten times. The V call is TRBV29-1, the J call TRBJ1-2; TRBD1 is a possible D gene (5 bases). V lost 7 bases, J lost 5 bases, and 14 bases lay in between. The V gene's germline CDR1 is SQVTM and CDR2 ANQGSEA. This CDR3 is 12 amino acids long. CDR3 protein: CSARDGEYGYTF. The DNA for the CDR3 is TGCAGCGCCAGGGACGGTGAATATGGCTACACCTTC.

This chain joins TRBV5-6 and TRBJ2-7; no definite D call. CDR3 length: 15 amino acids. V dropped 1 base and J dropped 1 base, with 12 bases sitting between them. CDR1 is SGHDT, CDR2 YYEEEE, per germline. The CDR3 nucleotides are TGTGCCAGCAGCTTGTCCCAGGATCCTTCCTACGAGCAGTACTTC. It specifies CASSLSQDPSYEQYF.

The CDR3 loop is CASSSSLNSYNEQFF. The CDR3 DNA follows: TGTGCCAGCAGCTCGAGTTTAAACTCCTACAATGAGCAGTTCTTC. This rearrangement joins TRBV11-2 to TRBJ2-1, with D uncertain. V gave up 4 bases and J gave up 0 bases, with 10 bases separating them. Per germline, CDR1 SGHAT and CDR2 FQNNGV. This CDR3 is 15 amino acids long. The whole variable domain, remainder taken from reference TRBV11-2 and TRBJ2-1, is EAGVAQSPRYKIIEKRQSVAFWCNPISGHATLYWYQQILGQGPKLLIQFQNNGVVDDSQLPKDRFSAERLKGVDSTLKIQPAKLEDSAVYLCASSSSLNSYNEQFFGPGTRLTVL.

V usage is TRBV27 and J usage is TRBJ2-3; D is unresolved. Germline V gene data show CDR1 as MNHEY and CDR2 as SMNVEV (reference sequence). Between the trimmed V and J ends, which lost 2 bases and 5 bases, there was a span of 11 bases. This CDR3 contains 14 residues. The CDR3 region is CASSLGPAGDTQYF. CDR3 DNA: TGTGCCAGCAGTTTAGGGCCCGCCGGAGATACGCAGTATTTT.

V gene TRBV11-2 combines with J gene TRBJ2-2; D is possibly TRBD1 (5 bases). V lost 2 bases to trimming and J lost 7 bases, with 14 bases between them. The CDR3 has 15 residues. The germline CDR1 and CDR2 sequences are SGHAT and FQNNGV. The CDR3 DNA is TGTGCCAGCAGCTTACGCGACGGAAGGGGCGGGGAGCTGTTTTTT. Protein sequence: CASSLRDGRGGELFF.

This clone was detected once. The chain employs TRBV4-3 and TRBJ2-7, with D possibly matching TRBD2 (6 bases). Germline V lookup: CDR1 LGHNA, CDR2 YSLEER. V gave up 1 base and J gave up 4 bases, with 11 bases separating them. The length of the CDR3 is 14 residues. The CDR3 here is CASSQVVSGYEQYF. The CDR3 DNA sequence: TGCGCCAGCAGCCAAGTCGTTAGCGGATACGAGCAGTACTTC.

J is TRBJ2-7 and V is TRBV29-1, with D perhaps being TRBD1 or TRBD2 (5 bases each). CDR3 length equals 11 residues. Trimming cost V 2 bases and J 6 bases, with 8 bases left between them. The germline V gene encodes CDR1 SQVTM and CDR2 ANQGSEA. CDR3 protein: CSVESGAEQYF. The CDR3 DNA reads TGCAGCGTTGAATCCGGGGCCGAGCAGTACTTC.

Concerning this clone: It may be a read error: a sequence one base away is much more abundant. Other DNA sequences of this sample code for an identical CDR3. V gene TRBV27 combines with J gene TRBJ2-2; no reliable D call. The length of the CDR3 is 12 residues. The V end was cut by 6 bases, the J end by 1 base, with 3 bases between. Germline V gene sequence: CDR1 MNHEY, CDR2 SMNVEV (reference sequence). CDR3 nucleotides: TGTGCCAGCAGCCTGAACACCGGGGAGCTGTTTTTT. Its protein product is CASSLNTGELFF.

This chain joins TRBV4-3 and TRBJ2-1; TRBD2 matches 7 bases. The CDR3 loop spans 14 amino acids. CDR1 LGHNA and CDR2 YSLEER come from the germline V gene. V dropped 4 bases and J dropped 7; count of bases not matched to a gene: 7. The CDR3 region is CASSRTRLANEQFF. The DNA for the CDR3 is TGCGCCAGCAGCCGAACCAGACTAGCTAATGAGCAGTTCTTC.

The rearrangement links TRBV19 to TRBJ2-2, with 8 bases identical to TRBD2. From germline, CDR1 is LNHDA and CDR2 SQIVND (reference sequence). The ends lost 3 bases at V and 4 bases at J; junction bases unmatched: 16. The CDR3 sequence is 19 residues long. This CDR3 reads CASSIRFLKRGSSTGELFF. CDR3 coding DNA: TGTGCCAGTAGTATTAGATTCCTCAAGCGGGGGTCTAGCACCGGGGAGCTGTTTTTT.

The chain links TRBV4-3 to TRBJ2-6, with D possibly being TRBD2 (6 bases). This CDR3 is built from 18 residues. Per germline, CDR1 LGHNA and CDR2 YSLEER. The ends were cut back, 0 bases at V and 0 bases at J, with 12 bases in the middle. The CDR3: CASSQDIGTYSGANVLTF. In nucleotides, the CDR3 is TGCGCCAGCAGCCAAGATATCGGGACTTACTCTGGGGCCAACGTCCTGACTTTC.

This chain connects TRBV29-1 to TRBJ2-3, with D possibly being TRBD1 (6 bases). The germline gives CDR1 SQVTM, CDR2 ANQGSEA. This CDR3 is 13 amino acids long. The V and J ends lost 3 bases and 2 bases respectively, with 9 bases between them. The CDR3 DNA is TGCAGCGTTGATGCAGGGGCCACAGATACGCAGTATTTT. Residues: CSVDAGATDTQYF.

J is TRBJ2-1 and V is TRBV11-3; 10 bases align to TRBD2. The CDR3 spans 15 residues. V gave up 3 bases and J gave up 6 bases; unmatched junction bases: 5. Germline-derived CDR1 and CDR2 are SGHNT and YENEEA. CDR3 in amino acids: CASSLELAGPNEQFF. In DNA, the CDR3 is TGTGCCAGCAGCTTGGAACTAGCGGGACCCAATGAGCAGTTCTTC. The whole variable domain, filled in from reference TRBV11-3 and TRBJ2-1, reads EAGVVQSPRYKIIEKKQPVAFWCNPISGHNTLYWYLQNLGQGPELLIRYENEEAVDDSQLPKDRFSAERLKGVDSTLKIQPAELGDSAVYLCASSLELAGPNEQFFGPGTRLTVL.

CDR3 residues: CASSLGLADYNEQFF. CDR3 coding DNA: TGTGCCAGCAGCCTAGGACTAGCGGACTACAATGAGCAGTTCTTC. The chain joins TRBV7-9 to TRBJ2-1; the match to TRBD2 covers 10 bases. The V gene end was trimmed by 5 bases and the J gene end by 3 bases; junction bases not matched to a gene: 4. CDR1 is SEHNR and CDR2 is FQNEAQ in the germline V gene (reference sequence). The CDR3 runs to 15 residues.

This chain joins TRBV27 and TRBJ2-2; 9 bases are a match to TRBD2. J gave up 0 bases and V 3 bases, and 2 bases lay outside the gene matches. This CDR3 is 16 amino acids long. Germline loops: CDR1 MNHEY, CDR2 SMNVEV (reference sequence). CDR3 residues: CASSLLAGTNTGELFF. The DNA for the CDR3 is TGTGCCAGCAGTTTGCTAGCGGGGACGAACACCGGGGAGCTGTTTTTT.

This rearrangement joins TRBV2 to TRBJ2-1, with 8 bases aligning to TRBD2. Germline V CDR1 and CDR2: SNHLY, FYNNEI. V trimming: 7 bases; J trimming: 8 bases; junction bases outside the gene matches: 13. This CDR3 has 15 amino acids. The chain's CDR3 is CASTLGGGSVDEQFF. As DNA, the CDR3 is TGTGCCAGCACTCTCGGGGGGGGATCGGTTGATGAGCAGTTCTTC. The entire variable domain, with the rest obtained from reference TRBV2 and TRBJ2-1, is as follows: EPEVTQTPSHQVTQMGQEVILRCVPISNHLYFYWYRQILGQKVEFLVSFYNNEISEKSEIFDDQFSVERPDGSNFTLKIRSTKLEDSAMYFCASTLGGGSVDEQFFGPGTRLTVL.

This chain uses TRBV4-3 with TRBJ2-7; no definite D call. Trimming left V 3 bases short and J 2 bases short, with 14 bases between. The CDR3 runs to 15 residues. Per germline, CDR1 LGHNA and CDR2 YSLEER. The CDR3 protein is CASSQDGGPTYEQYF. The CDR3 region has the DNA TGCGCCAGCAGCCAGGACGGTGGCCCCACCTACGAGCAGTACTTC.

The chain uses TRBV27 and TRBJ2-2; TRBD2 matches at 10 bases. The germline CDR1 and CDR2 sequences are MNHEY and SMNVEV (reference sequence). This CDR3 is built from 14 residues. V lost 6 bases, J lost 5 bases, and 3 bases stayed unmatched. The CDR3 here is CASRGLAATGELFF. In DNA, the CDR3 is TGTGCCAGCAGAGGACTAGCGGCTACCGGGGAGCTGTTTTTT.

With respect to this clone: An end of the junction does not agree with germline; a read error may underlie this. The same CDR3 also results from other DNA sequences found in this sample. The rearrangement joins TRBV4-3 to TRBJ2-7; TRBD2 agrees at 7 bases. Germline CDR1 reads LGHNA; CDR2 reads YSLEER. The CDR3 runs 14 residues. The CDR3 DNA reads TGCGCCAGCAGTCAAGCGGGGTATCTCCATGGGCAGTACTTC. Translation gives CASSQAGYLHGQYF.

CDR3 protein: CASSSLIPTGWYF. CDR3 nucleotides: TGTGCCAGCAGTTCGCTCATTCCGACCGGTTGGTACTTC. This chain connects TRBV27 to TRBJ2-7; no reliable D call. Germline CDR1 is MNHEY and CDR2 is SMNVEV (reference sequence). The CDR3 has 13 residues. V gave up 4 bases and J gave up 12 bases, with 19 bases separating them.

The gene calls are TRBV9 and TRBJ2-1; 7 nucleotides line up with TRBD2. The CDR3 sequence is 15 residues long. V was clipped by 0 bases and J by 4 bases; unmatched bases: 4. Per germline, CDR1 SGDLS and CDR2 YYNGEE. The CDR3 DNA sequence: TGTGCCAGCAGCGTAGTCGCTAGCGGATACAATGAGCAGTTCTTC. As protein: CASSVVASGYNEQFF.

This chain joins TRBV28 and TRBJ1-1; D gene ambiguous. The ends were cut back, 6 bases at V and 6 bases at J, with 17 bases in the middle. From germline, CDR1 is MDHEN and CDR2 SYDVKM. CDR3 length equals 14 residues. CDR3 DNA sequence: TGTGCCAGCAGACCCTGGTACGAGAAAGCTGAAGCTTTCTTT. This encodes CASRPWYEKAEAFF.

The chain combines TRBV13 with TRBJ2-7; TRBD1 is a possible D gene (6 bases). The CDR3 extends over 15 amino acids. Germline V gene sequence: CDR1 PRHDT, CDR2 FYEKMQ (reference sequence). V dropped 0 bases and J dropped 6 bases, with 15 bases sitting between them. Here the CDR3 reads CASSLGDSLPGEQYF. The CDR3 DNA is TGTGCCAGCAGCTTAGGGGACAGTTTACCTGGCGAGCAGTACTTC.

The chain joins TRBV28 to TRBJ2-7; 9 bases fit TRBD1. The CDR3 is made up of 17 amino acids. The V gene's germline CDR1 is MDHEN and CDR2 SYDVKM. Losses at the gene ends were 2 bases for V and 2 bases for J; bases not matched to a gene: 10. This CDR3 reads CASSLRRWDRETYEQYF. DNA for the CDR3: TGTGCCAGCAGTTTACGGCGGTGGGACAGGGAAACCTACGAGCAGTACTTC. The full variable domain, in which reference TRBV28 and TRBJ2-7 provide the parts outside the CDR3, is DVKVTQSSRYLVKRTGEKVFLECVQDMDHENMFWYRQDPGLGLRLIYFSYDVKMKEKGDIPEGYSVSREKKERFSLILESASTNQTSMYLCASSLRRWDRETYEQYFGPGTRLTVT.

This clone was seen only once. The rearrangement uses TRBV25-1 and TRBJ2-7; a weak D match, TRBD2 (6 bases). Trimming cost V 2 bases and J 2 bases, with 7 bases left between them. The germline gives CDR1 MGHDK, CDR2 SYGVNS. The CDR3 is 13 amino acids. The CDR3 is CASSEGEAYEQYF. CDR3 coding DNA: TGTGCCAGCAGTGAAGGGGAGGCCTACGAGCAGTACTTC.

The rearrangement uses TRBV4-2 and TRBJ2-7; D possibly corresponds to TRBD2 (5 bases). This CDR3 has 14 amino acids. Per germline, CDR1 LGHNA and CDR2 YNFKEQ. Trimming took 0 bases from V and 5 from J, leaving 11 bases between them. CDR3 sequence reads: CASSQDQERDEQYF. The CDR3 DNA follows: TGTGCCAGCAGCCAAGATCAGGAGAGGGACGAGCAGTACTTC.